This T cell receptor beta chain was identified during a study of brain T cells in children with intractable seizures. Study results and limitations: Only CDR3 sequence similarity suggested viral specificity, without known HCMV serostatus.

To note about this clone: The antigen is unknown.

The CDR3 runs to 13 residues. CDR1 SGHDN and CDR2 FVKESK come from the germline V gene. V was cut by 0 bases and J by 6 bases, with 9 bases left in between. Only cases whose brain tissue showed the highest T cell transcript signatures were sequenced. Sequencing was performed with immunoSEQ multiplex PCR; in TCRdb, only in-frame clones are kept and a portion is missing. This sample yields tens of thousands of clones, of which around 91% are seen a single time; approximately 25% belongs to the top ten. This clonotype was obtained from a girl aged 2-9 years with Rasmussen encephalitis and intractable seizures. This chain links TRBV14 with TRBJ2-7; D uncertain. The sequences come from peripheral blood, collected at surgery. The CDR3 DNA follows: TGTGCCAGCAGCCAAGATGAGGTTCGCGAGCAGTACTTC. This codes for CASSQDEVREQYF.